These T cell receptor beta chains were read from a single sample in a study of control samples from healthy donors and cancer patients. Sequencing was performed with immunoSEQ multiplex PCR; in TCRdb, only in-frame clones are kept and a portion is missing. The table records 40,000 or so clones, 85% to 95% of them present only once. Specimen: PBMCs. These TCRs come from a woman aged 35 to 49 with head and neck cancer. The CDR3 runs from the conserved cysteine through the conserved F or W. Fields, in order: CDR3 DNA, CDR3 protein, D gene, J gene, clone size, V gene. D genes are given only for firm matches. Expanded clones are given a class, and other clones once, few, many or no size at all.

cdr3_nt: TGTGCCAGCACCTGGGACAGGGAAGGGCCTGGCTACACCTTC
cdr3_aa: CASTWDREGPGYTF
d_call: TRBD1
j_call: TRBJ1-2
clone_size: -
v_call: TRBV6-5

cdr3_nt: TGTGCCATCAGTGGACCAGGAGATAATTCACCCCTCCACTTT
cdr3_aa: CAISGPGDNSPLHF
d_call: -
j_call: TRBJ1-6
clone_size: -
v_call: TRBV10-3

cdr3_nt: TGTGCCAGCAGTTTACGGGGAGTCTCTGGAAACACCATATATTTT
cdr3_aa: CASSLRGVSGNTIYF
d_call: -
j_call: TRBJ1-3
clone_size: -
v_call: TRBV28

cdr3_nt: TGTGCCAGCAGCTTAGCAGGGGCAGAAGAAAAACTGTTTTTT
cdr3_aa: CASSLAGAEEKLFF
d_call: -
j_call: TRBJ1-4
clone_size: -
v_call: TRBV7-9

cdr3_nt: TGTGCCAGCAGCCCCCTGACAGGCTTTTGGGAAGCTTTCTTT
cdr3_aa: CASSPLTGFWEAFF
d_call: -
j_call: TRBJ1-1
clone_size: -
v_call: TRBV7-9

cdr3_nt: TGCGCCAGCAGCTTGGAACTAGCGATGGGGACAGATACGCAGTATTTT
cdr3_aa: CASSLELAMGTDTQYF
d_call: TRBD2
j_call: TRBJ2-3
clone_size: once
v_call: TRBV5-1

cdr3_nt: TGTGCCAGCAGCCGTGGGGGAGTTGAGCAGTTCTTC
cdr3_aa: CASSRGGVEQFF
d_call: -
j_call: TRBJ2-1
clone_size: -
v_call: TRBV3-1/TRBV3-2

cdr3_nt: TGTGCCTGGAGTGCCCACCTGACTTCTAACTATGGCTACACCTTC
cdr3_aa: CAWSAHLTSNYGYTF
d_call: -
j_call: TRBJ1-2
clone_size: -
v_call: TRBV30

cdr3_nt: TGTGCCAGCAGTCCCGACGGATATAGCAATCAGCCCCAGCATTTT
cdr3_aa: CASSPDGYSNQPQHF
d_call: -
j_call: TRBJ1-5
clone_size: few
v_call: TRBV27

cdr3_nt: TGTGCCAGCAGCTTATTTGCTAGCGCGCCCTACGAGCAGTACTTC
cdr3_aa: CASSLFASAPYEQYF
d_call: -
j_call: TRBJ2-7
clone_size: -
v_call: TRBV7-6

cdr3_nt: TGTGCCAGCAGCTTGGACTTAGGGACCGGCGAGCAGTACTTC
cdr3_aa: CASSLDLGTGEQYF
d_call: -
j_call: TRBJ2-7
clone_size: -
v_call: TRBV5-4

cdr3_nt: TGTGCCAGCAGCCAAGAGCAGGGGGCCGGCACCTTC
cdr3_aa: CASSQEQGAGTF
d_call: TRBD1
j_call: TRBJ1-2
clone_size: -
v_call: TRBV3-1/TRBV3-2

cdr3_nt: TGTGCCTGGAGTCCGGGACGGACAATTTTAAGCTACACCTTC
cdr3_aa: CAWSPGRTILSYTF
d_call: -
j_call: TRBJ1-2
clone_size: -
v_call: TRBV30

cdr3_nt: TGTGCCAGCTCACCAGTAGGTTCAGCCACTGAAGCTTTCTTT
cdr3_aa: CASSPVGSATEAFF
d_call: -
j_call: TRBJ1-1
clone_size: once
v_call: TRBV18

cdr3_nt: TGTGCCACCCCGGGGGGACAGTCCACAAACTATGGCTACACCTTC
cdr3_aa: CATPGGQSTNYGYTF
d_call: TRBD1
j_call: TRBJ1-2
clone_size: once
v_call: TRBV6-5

cdr3_nt: TGTGCCAGCAGCCAAGAGGGCGGCTCCTACGAGCAGTACTTC
cdr3_aa: CASSQEGGSYEQYF
d_call: -
j_call: TRBJ2-7
clone_size: -
v_call: TRBV3-1/TRBV3-2

cdr3_nt: TGTGCCAGCAGCCCTAGACAGGGGGTTGACTATGGCTACACCTTC
cdr3_aa: CASSPRQGVDYGYTF
d_call: TRBD1
j_call: TRBJ1-2
clone_size: -
v_call: TRBV5-4

cdr3_nt: TGTGCCTCAGTAAAACACGGGGCCCACTACGAGCAGTACTTC
cdr3_aa: CASVKHGAHYEQYF
d_call: -
j_call: TRBJ2-7
clone_size: -
v_call: TRBV2

cdr3_nt: TGCGCCAGCACCCCAGGCAATGAGCAGTTCTTC
cdr3_aa: CASTPGNEQFF
d_call: -
j_call: TRBJ2-1
clone_size: -
v_call: TRBV5-1

cdr3_nt: TGCGCCAGCAGTTCCCGGGGCACAGATACGCAGTATTTT
cdr3_aa: CASSSRGTDTQYF
d_call: -
j_call: TRBJ2-3
clone_size: -
v_call: TRBV5-1

cdr3_nt: TGTGCCATCAGAGCCCTAGGGGCGAACACTGAAGCTTTCTTT
cdr3_aa: CAIRALGANTEAFF
d_call: -
j_call: TRBJ1-1
clone_size: -
v_call: TRBV10-3

cdr3_nt: TGTGCCATCAGTACAGATACCAGGGTCACTGAAGCTTTCTTT
cdr3_aa: CAISTDTRVTEAFF
d_call: -
j_call: TRBJ1-1
clone_size: -
v_call: TRBV10-3

cdr3_nt: TGCGCCAGCAGCTTGCGGGGCAGGGAGGACGAGCAGTACTTC
cdr3_aa: CASSLRGREDEQYF
d_call: -
j_call: TRBJ2-7
clone_size: -
v_call: TRBV5-1

cdr3_nt: TGTGCCAGCAGTTACCATCAGGGCAGAAATGAGCAGTTCTTC
cdr3_aa: CASSYHQGRNEQFF
d_call: -
j_call: TRBJ2-1
clone_size: -
v_call: TRBV6-2/TRBV6-3

cdr3_nt: TGCAGTGTCCCAGTCAACACTGAAGCTTTCTTT
cdr3_aa: CSVPVNTEAFF
d_call: -
j_call: TRBJ1-1
clone_size: -
v_call: TRBV20-1